This TCR beta chain was observed in a study of T cell changes during pregnancy in multiple sclerosis. Clones were read by immunoSEQ multiplex PCR, and TCRdb kept only the in-frame ones, dropping some. The sample yields about 75,000 clones, 75% to 95% seen once. Germline V lookup: CDR1 SGHTA, CDR2 FQGNSA. CDR3 length: 15 amino acids. The V segment lost 0 bases and the J segment 3 bases; nucleotides outside the gene matches: 4. The V call is TRBV7-2, the J call TRBJ2-7, with TRBD2 matching over 8 bases. This sequence was found in a female donor with multiple sclerosis, enrolled in a pregnancy study. The sequencing here drew on CD4+ T cells from peripheral blood mononuclear cells, taken before pregnancy. The CDR3 here is CASSLASGIDYEQYF. CDR3 DNA sequence: TGTGCCAGCAGCTTAGCTAGCGGGATAGACTACGAGCAGTACTTC.